These T cell receptor beta chains were read from a single sample in a study of graft-versus-host responses after intestinal transplantation. These TCRs are of unknown antigen specificity. The data were produced by immunoSEQ multiplex PCR, yet TCRdb's version contains in-frame clones alone and is incomplete. The table shows roughly 100,000 clones, with 93% occurring only once. The specimen was unstimulated CD8+ T cells sorted from spleen or lymph node cells, collected before intestinal transplant. Source of these receptors: a human donor who received an intestinal transplant. The CDR3 runs from the conserved cysteine through the conserved F or W. Each record gives: V gene, clone size, J gene, D gene, CDR3 length, CDR3 protein. D genes are given only for firm matches. The size of a clone is reported for some rows only, either as once, few or many, or as a class for expanded clones.

V gene: TRBV4-1; clone size: NA; J gene: TRBJ1-5; D gene: TRBD1; CDR3 length: 16; CDR3 protein: CASSQRGTGAQQPQHF
V gene: TRBV10-2; clone size: NA; J gene: TRBJ1-2; D gene: TRBD1; CDR3 length: 14; CDR3 protein: CASSEGTALWGYTF
V gene: TRBV19; clone size: NA; J gene: TRBJ2-7; D gene: NA; CDR3 length: 14; CDR3 protein: CASSISTQDYEQYF
V gene: TRBV7-9; clone size: NA; J gene: TRBJ2-3; D gene: NA; CDR3 length: 14; CDR3 protein: CASSLGAGPDTQYF
V gene: TRBV19; clone size: NA; J gene: TRBJ1-5; D gene: NA; CDR3 length: 12; CDR3 protein: CASSIGLQPQHF
V gene: TRBV6-4; clone size: NA; J gene: TRBJ1-5; D gene: NA; CDR3 length: 16; CDR3 protein: CASSDLTGHRNQPQHF
V gene: TRBV11-2; clone size: NA; J gene: TRBJ2-1; D gene: TRBD1; CDR3 length: 15; CDR3 protein: CASSLGQGVTNEQFF
V gene: TRBV6-1; clone size: once; J gene: TRBJ1-5; D gene: NA; CDR3 length: 15; CDR3 protein: CASSEIGMGSQPQHF
V gene: TRBV7-9; clone size: NA; J gene: TRBJ2-3; D gene: NA; CDR3 length: 14; CDR3 protein: CASSSTAHTDTQYF
V gene: TRBV7-3; clone size: once; J gene: TRBJ2-7; D gene: TRBD1; CDR3 length: 15; CDR3 protein: CASSSTGQGAAEQYF
V gene: TRBV5-6; clone size: NA; J gene: TRBJ2-5; D gene: TRBD1; CDR3 length: 15; CDR3 protein: CASSRKGQGDETQYF
V gene: TRBV5-1; clone size: NA; J gene: TRBJ1-1; D gene: NA; CDR3 length: 14; CDR3 protein: CASSLGDISTEAFF
V gene: TRBV7-9; clone size: NA; J gene: TRBJ2-7; D gene: TRBD1; CDR3 length: 16; CDR3 protein: CASSLVAGTGHYEQYF
V gene: TRBV5-8; clone size: NA; J gene: TRBJ1-6; D gene: TRBD1; CDR3 length: 14; CDR3 protein: CASSLGPRTGGYHF
V gene: TRBV7-9; clone size: NA; J gene: TRBJ1-1; D gene: NA; CDR3 length: 11; CDR3 protein: CASSSLSEAFF
V gene: TRBV30; clone size: NA; J gene: TRBJ1-2; D gene: NA; CDR3 length: 12; CDR3 protein: CAWSGGAQGYTF
V gene: TRBV4-1; clone size: NA; J gene: TRBJ1-5; D gene: TRBD1; CDR3 length: 16; CDR3 protein: CASSGPGTGEDQPQHF
V gene: TRBV10-3; clone size: NA; J gene: TRBJ2-2; D gene: NA; CDR3 length: 12; CDR3 protein: CAIQVPTGELFF
V gene: TRBV4-1; clone size: NA; J gene: TRBJ2-2; D gene: NA; CDR3 length: 13; CDR3 protein: CASLSGGTGELFF
V gene: TRBV9; clone size: once; J gene: TRBJ1-5; D gene: NA; CDR3 length: 13; CDR3 protein: CASSGGGYQPQHF
V gene: TRBV5-5; clone size: NA; J gene: TRBJ2-1; D gene: NA; CDR3 length: 12; CDR3 protein: CASSFHFAPLFF
V gene: TRBV5-1; clone size: NA; J gene: TRBJ2-1; D gene: NA; CDR3 length: 11; CDR3 protein: CASTFGGEQFF
V gene: TRBV20-1; clone size: NA; J gene: TRBJ1-1; D gene: NA; CDR3 length: 11; CDR3 protein: CSASNGTEAFF
V gene: TRBV10-3; clone size: NA; J gene: TRBJ2-1; D gene: TRBD2; CDR3 length: 17; CDR3 protein: CAITTQRGGSGFYEQFF
V gene: TRBV12-5; clone size: NA; J gene: TRBJ1-6; D gene: NA; CDR3 length: 14; CDR3 protein: CASGLPEYNSPLHF
V gene: TRBV27; clone size: NA; J gene: TRBJ1-1; D gene: TRBD1; CDR3 length: 15; CDR3 protein: CASSVTGTGYTEAFF
V gene: TRBV25-1; clone size: NA; J gene: TRBJ2-2; D gene: NA; CDR3 length: 14; CDR3 protein: CASSDKAGVGELFF
V gene: TRBV5-1; clone size: NA; J gene: TRBJ2-3; D gene: TRBD1; CDR3 length: 15; CDR3 protein: CASSSTTGQADTQYF
V gene: TRBV29-1; clone size: NA; J gene: TRBJ1-2; D gene: NA; CDR3 length: 12; CDR3 protein: CSVWESNYGYTF
V gene: TRBV5-5; clone size: NA; J gene: TRBJ2-5; D gene: NA; CDR3 length: 15; CDR3 protein: CASSLVGAVIETQYF
V gene: TRBV15; clone size: NA; J gene: TRBJ1-2; D gene: NA; CDR3 length: 16; CDR3 protein: CATSSDNSPTPYGYTF
V gene: TRBV29-1; clone size: NA; J gene: TRBJ2-1; D gene: TRBD1; CDR3 length: 15; CDR3 protein: CSVEETGGVYNEQFF
V gene: TRBV5-1; clone size: NA; J gene: TRBJ2-1; D gene: TRBD2; CDR3 length: 15; CDR3 protein: CASESGGGPYNEQFF
V gene: TRBV18; clone size: NA; J gene: TRBJ2-2; D gene: NA; CDR3 length: 13; CDR3 protein: CASSPGDTGELFF
V gene: TRBV27; clone size: NA; J gene: TRBJ2-5; D gene: TRBD2; CDR3 length: 15; CDR3 protein: CASSTGTSGGETQYF
V gene: TRBV6-1; clone size: NA; J gene: TRBJ1-1; D gene: NA; CDR3 length: 17; CDR3 protein: CASSESGGGGLYTEAFF